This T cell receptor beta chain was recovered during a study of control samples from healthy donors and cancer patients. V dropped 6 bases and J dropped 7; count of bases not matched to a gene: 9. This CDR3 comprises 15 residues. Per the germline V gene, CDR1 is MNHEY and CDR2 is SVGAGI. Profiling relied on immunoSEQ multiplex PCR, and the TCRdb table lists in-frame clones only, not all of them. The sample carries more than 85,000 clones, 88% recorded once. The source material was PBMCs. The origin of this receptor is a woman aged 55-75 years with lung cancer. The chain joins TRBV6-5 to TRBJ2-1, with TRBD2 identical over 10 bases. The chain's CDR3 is CASRFGRTSGNEQFF. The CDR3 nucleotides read TGTGCCAGCAGGTTCGGACGGACTAGCGGTAATGAGCAGTTCTTC.